The TCR beta chain described here comes from a study of shared clonotypes between healthy human individuals. Study-level background: CD8 memory received one plate per donor, CD8 naive two, CD4 memory three and CD4 naive three.

Only Caucasian adults living in Nashville, Tennessee served as donors. As for this clone: Its antigen is unidentified.

V gave up 9 bases and J gave up 8 bases, with 13 bases separating them. This CDR3 is built from 11 residues. Germline V gene data show CDR1 as MNHEY and CDR2 as SVGAGI. TCRdb's table, derived via immunoSEQ multiplex PCR, lists solely in-frame clones and lacks some. The sample includes around 940,000 clones, approximately 80% seen only once; the top ten take 1.5%. The study, taken as a whole, reports: The diversity represented, both genetic and in exposure history, was limited by few donors. As a rule, naive subsets had a larger estimated richness than memory subsets.

This rearrangement joins TRBV6-5 to TRBJ1-2; D may be TRBD1 (5 bases). The sequenced material came from memory CD4+ T cells sorted from blood. Sample subset: CD45RA-negative fraction. The receptor was isolated from a man aged 18 to 30 in good health. CDR3 sequence reads: CASFRDGGYTF. The CDR3 DNA reads as TGTGCCAGTTTCCGGGACGGCGGCTACACCTTC.